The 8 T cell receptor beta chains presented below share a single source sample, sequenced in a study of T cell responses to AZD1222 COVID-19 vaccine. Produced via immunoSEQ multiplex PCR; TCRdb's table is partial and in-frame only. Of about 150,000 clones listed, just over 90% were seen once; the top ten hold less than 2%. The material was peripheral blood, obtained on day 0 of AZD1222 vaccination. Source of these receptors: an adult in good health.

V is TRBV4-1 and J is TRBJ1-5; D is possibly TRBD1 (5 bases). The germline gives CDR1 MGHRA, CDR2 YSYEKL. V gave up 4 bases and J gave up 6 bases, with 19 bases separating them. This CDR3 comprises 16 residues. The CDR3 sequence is CASSLTAGSNSQPQHF. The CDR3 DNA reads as TGCGCCAGCAGCCTGACCGCAGGGTCTAATTCTCAGCCCCAGCATTTT.

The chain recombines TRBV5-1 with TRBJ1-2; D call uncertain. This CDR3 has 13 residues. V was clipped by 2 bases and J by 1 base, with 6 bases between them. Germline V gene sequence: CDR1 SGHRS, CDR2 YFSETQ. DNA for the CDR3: TGCGCCAGCAGCTTTCCGGATAACTATGGCTACACCTTC. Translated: CASSFPDNYGYTF.

The CDR3 loop is CASISGGTGYTF. Here the CDR3 DNA reads TGTGCCAGTATCTCGGGGGGCACTGGCTACACCTTC. The rearrangement joins TRBV19 to TRBJ1-2, with D possibly being TRBD1 (6 bases). In germline, CDR1 is LNHDA, CDR2 SQIVND (reference sequence). The V end was cut by 7 bases, the J end by 7 bases, with 13 bases between. The CDR3 totals 12 residues.

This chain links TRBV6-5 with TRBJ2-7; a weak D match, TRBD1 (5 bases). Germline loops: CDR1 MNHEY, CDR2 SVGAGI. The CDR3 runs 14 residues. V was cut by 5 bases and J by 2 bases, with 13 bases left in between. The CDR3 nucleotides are TGTGCCAGCAGTATGAGTGTGGACACCTACGAGCAGTACTTC. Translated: CASSMSVDTYEQYF.

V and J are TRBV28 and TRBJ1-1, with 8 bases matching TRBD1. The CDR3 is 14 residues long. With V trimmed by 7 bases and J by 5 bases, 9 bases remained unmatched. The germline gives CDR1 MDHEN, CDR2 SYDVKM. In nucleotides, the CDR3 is TGTGCCAGCACCCCAGGCAGGGGGCTAACTGAAGCTTTCTTT. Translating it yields CASTPGRGLTEAFF.

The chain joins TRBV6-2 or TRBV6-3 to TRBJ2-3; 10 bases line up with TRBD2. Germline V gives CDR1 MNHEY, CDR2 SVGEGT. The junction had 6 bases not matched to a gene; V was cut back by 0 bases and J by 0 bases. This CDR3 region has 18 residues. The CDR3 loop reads CASSYSTSGQSSTDTQYF. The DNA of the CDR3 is TGTGCCAGCAGTTACTCGACTAGCGGGCAGTCTAGCACAGATACGCAGTATTTT.

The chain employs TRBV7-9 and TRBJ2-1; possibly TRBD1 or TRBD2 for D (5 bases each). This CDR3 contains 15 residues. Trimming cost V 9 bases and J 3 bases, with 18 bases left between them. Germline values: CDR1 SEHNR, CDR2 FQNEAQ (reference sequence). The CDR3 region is CASTRGKTNYNEQFF. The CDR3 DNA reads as TGTGCCAGTACCCGGGGCAAGACTAACTACAATGAGCAGTTCTTC.

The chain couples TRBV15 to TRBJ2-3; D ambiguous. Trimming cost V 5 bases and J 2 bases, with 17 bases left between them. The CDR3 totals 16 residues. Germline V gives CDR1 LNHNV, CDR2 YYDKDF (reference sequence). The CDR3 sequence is CATSGKLADTTDTQYF. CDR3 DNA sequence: TGTGCCACCAGCGGGAAGTTGGCAGACACCACAGATACGCAGTATTTT.